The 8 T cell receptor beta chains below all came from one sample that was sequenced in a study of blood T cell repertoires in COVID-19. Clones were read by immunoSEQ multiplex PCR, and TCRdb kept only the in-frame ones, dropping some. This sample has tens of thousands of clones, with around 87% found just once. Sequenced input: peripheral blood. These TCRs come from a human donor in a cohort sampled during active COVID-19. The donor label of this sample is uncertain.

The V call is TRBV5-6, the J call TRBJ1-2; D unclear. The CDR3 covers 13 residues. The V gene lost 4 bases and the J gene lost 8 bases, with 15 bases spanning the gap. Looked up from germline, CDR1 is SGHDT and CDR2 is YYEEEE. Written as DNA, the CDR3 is TGTGCCAGCAGCCCGAGGAACGAGCGGGGCTACACCTTC. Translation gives CASSPRNERGYTF.

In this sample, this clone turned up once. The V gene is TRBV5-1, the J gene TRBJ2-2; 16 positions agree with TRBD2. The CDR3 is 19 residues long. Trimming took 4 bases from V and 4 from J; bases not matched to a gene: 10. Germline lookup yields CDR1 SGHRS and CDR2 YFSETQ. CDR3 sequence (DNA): TGCGCCAGCAGCAAGACCGGGACTAGCGGGAGGGCCAGCACCGGGGAGCTGTTTTTT. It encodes CASSKTGTSGRASTGELFF.

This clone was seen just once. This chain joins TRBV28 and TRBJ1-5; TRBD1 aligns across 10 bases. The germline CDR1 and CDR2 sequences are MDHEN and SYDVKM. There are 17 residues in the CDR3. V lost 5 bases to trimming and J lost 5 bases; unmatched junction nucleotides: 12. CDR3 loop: CASSKRDGGQGYQPQHF. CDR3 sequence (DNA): TGTGCCAGCAGTAAGAGGGACGGGGGACAGGGGTATCAGCCCCAGCATTTT.

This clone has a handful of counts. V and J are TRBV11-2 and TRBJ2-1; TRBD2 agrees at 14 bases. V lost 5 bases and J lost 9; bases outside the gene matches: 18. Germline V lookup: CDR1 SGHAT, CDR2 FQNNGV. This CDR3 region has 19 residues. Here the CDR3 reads CASSPRQIRTSGRKTEQFF. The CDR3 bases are TGTGCCAGCAGCCCCAGACAGATTAGGACTAGCGGGAGGAAAACTGAGCAGTTCTTC.

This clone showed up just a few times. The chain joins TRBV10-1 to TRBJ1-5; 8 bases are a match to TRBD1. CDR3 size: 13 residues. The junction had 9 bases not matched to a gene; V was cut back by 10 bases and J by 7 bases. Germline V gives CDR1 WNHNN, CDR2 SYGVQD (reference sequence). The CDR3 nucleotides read TGCGCCACCACGCAGGGGGCCTGGCAGCCCCAGCATTTT. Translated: CATTQGAWQPQHF.

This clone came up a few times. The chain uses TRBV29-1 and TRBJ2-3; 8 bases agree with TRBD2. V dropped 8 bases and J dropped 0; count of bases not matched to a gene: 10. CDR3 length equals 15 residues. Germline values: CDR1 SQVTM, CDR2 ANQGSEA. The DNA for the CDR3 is TGCAGCAGCAACGGGGGGGGGCCCAGCACAGATACGCAGTATTTT. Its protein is CSSNGGGPSTDTQYF.

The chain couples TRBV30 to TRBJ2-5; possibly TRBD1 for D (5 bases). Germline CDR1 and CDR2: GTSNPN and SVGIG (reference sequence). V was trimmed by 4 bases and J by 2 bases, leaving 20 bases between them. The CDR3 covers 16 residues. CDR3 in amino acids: CAWTAWGGGEQETQYF. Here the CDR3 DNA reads TGTGCCTGGACCGCATGGGGCGGCGGTGAACAAGAGACCCAGTACTTC.

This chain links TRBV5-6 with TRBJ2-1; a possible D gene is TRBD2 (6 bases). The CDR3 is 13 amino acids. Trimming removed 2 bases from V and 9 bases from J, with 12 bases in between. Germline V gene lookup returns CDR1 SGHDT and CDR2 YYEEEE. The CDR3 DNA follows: TGTGCCAGCAGCTTTCCTCGGGGGAGTGAGCAGTTCTTC. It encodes CASSFPRGSEQFF.